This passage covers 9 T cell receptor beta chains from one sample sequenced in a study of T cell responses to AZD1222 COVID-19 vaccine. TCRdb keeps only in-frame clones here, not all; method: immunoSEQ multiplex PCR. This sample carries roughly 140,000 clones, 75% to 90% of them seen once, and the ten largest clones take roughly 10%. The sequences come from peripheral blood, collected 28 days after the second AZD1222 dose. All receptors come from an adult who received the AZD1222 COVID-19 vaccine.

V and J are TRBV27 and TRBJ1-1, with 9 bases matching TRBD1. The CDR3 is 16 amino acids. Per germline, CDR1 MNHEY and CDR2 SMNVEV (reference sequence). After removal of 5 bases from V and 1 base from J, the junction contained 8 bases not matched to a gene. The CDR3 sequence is CASSDRPGQGNTEAFF. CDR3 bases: TGTGCCAGCAGTGACCGACCGGGACAGGGGAACACTGAAGCTTTCTTT.

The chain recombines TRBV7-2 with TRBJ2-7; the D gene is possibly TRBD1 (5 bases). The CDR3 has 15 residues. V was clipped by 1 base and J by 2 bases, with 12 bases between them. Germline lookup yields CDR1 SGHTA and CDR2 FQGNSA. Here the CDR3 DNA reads TGTGCCAGCAGCTTAGGGAAGGGCAGGGCCTACGAGCAGTACTTC. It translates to CASSLGKGRAYEQYF.

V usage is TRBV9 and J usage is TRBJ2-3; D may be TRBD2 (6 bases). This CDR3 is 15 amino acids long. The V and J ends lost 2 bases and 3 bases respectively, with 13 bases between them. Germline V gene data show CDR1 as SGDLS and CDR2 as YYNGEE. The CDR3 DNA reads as TGTGCCAGCAGCGTTACCGGGAGCTGGACAGATACGCAGTATTTT. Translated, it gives CASSVTGSWTDTQYF.

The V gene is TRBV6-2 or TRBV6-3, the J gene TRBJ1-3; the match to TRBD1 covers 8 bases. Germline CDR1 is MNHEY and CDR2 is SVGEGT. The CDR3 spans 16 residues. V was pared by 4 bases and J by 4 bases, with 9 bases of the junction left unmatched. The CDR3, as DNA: TGTGCCAGCAGTTCGGGACAGGTTACCTTCGGAAACACCATATATTTT. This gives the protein CASSSGQVTFGNTIYF.

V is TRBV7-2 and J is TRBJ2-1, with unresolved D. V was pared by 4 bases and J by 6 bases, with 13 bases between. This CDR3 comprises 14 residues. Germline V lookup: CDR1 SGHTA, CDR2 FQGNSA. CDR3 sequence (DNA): TGTGCCAGCAGCTCGATTACCTACCGCAATGAGCAGTTCTTC. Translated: CASSSITYRNEQFF.

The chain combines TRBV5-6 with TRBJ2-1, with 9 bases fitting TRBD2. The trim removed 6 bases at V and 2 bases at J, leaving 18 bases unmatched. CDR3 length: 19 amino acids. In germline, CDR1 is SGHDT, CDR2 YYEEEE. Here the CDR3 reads CASTGSLAGTGGAYNEQFF. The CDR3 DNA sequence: TGTGCCAGCACGGGGAGTCTAGCGGGAACGGGAGGGGCCTACAATGAGCAGTTCTTC.

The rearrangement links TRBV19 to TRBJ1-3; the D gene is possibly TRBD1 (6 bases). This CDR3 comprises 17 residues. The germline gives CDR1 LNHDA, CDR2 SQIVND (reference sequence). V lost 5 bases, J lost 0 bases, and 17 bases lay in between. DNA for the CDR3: TGTGCCAGTAGTCCATGGACAGTCACCGGCTCTGGAAACACCATATATTTT. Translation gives CASSPWTVTGSGNTIYF.

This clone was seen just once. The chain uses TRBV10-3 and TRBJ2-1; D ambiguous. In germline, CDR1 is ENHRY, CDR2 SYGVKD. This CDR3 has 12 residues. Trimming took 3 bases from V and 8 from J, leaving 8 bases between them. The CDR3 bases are TGTGCCATCAGTGAAAATGCGCATGAGCAGTTCTTC. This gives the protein CAISENAHEQFF.

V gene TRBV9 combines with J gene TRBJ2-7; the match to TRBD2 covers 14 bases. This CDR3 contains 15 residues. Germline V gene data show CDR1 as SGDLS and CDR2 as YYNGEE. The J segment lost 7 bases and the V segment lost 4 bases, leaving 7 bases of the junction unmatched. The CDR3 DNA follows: TGTGCCAGCAGCCCGGGACTAGCGGGAGTGAGGGAGCAGTACTTC. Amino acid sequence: CASSPGLAGVREQYF.